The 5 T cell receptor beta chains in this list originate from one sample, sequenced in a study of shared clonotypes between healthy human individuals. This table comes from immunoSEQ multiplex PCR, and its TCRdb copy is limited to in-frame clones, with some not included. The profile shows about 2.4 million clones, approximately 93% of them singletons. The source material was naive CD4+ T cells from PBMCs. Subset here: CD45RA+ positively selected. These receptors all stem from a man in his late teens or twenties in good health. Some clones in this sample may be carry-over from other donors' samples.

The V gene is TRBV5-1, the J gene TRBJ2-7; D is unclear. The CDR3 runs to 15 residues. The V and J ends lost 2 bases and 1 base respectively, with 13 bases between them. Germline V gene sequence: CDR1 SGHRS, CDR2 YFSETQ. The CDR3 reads CASSFLPLLSYEQYF. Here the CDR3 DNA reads TGCGCCAGCAGCTTCTTACCGCTCCTATCCTACGAGCAGTACTTC.

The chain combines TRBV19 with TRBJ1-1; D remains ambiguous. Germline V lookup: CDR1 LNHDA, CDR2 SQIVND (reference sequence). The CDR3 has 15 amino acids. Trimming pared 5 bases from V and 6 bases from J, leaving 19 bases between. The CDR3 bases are TGTGCCAGTAGTCTCTCCGGCAGGTCGTACGCTGAAGCTTTCTTT. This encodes CASSLSGRSYAEAFF.

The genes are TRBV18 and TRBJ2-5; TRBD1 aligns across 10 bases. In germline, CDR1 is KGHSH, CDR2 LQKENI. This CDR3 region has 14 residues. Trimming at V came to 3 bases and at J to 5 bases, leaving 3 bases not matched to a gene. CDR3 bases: TGTGCCAGCTCACCGACGGGACAGGGGGAGACCCAGTACTTC. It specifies CASSPTGQGETQYF.

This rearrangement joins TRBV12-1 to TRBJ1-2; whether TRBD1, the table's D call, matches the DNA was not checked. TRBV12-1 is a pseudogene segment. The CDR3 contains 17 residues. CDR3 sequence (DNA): TGTGCCAGCAGCTTGCCCGGGACAGCGATTTATTTCTATGGCTACACCTTC. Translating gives CASSLPGTAIYFYGYTF.

CDR3 region: CASGSEGIGNEKLFF. CDR3 nucleotides: TGCGCCAGCGGTAGCGAGGGGATTGGAAATGAAAAACTGTTTTTT. The rearrangement joins TRBV5-1 to TRBJ1-4; maybe TRBD1 (5 bases). The V end lost 7 bases, the J end lost 5 bases, and 18 bases lay between the germline ends. There are 15 residues in the CDR3. CDR1 is SGHRS and CDR2 is YFSETQ in the germline V gene.